The entry below gives a single T cell receptor (beta chain) sequence along with its context. The PCR used 60 Vbeta and 13 Jbeta primers. The data were produced by immunoSEQ multiplex PCR, yet TCRdb's version contains in-frame clones alone and is incomplete. The data hold about 160,000 clones, with roughly 76% observed a single time. The sample is drawn from a study of cytomegalovirus exposure and HLA in healthy donors. CDR3 size: 16 residues. The V gene's germline CDR1 is MDHEN and CDR2 SYDVKM. Trimming cost V 6 bases and J 6 bases; bases outside gene matches: 11. The gene calls are TRBV28 and TRBJ2-7; TRBD2 agrees at 13 bases. The sequenced sample consisted of PBMCs. This TCR came from a woman in her fifties or sixties in good health and CMV-seronegative. CDR3 nucleotide sequence: TGTGCCAGCAGCCTAAGGACTAGCGGGAGTTGGGGCGAGCAGTACTTC. This gives the protein CASSLRTSGSWGEQYF.